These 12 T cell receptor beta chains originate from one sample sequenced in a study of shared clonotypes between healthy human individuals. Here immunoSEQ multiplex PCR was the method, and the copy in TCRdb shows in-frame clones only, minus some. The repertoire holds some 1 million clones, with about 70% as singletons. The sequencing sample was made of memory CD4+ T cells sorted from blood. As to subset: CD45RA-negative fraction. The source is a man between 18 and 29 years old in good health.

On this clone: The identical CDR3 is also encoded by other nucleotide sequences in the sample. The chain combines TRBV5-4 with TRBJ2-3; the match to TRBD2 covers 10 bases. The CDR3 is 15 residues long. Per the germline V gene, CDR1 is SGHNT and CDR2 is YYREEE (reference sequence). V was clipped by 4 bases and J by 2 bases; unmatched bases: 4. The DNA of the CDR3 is TGTGCCAGCAGCCGGACTAGCGGCAACACAGATACGCAGTATTTT. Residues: CASSRTSGNTDTQYF.

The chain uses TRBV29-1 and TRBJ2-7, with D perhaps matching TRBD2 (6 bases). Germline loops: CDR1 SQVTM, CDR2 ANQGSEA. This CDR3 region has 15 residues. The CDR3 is CRALGLREDSYEQYF. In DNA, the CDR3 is TGCAGGGCCTTAGGGTTGCGGGAAGACTCCTACGAGCAGTACTTC.

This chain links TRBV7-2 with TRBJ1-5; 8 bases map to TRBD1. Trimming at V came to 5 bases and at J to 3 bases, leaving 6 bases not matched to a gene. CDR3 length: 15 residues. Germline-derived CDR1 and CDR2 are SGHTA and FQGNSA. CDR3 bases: TGTGCCAGCAGCCAGACAGGGGCCTCCAATCAGCCCCAGCATTTT. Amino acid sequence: CASSQTGASNQPQHF.

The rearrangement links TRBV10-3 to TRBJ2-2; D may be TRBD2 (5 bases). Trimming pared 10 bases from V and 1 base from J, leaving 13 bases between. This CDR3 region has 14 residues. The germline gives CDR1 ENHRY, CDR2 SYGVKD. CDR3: CATLSTKNTGELFF. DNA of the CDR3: TGTGCCACACTGTCGACTAAGAACACCGGGGAGCTGTTTTTT.

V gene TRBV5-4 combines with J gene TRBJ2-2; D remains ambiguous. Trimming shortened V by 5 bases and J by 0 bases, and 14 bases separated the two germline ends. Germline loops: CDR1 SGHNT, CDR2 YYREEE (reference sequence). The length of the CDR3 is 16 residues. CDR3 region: CASRSGRAANTGELFF. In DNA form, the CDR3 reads TGTGCCAGCAGGTCGGGTCGGGCCGCGAACACCGGGGAGCTGTTTTTT.

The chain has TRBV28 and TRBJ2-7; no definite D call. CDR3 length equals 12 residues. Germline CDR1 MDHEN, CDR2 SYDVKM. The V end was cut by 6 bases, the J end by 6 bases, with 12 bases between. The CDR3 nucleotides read TGTGCCAGCAGGCAGTATGGGCGCGAGCAGTACTTC. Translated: CASRQYGREQYF.

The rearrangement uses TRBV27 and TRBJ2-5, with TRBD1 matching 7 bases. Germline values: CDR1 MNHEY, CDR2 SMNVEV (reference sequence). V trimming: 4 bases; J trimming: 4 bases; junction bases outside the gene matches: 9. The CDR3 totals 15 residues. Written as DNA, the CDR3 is TGTGCCAGCAGTTCCCCAAGGGGGCAGGGAGAGACCCAGTACTTC. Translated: CASSSPRGQGETQYF.

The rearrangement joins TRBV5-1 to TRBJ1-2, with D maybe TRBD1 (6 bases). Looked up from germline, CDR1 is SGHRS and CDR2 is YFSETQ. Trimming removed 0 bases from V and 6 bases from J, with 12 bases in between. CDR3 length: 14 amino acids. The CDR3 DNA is TGCGCCAGCAGCTTGGCCGGACAGACCAATGGCTACACCTTC. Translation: CASSLAGQTNGYTF.

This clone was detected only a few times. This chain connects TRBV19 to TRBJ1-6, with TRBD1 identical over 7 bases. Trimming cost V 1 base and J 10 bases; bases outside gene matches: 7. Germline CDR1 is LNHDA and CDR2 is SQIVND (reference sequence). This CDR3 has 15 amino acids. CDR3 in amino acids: CASSIGRDRGSPLHF. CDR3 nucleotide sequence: TGTGCCAGTAGTATAGGGCGGGACAGAGGATCACCCCTCCACTTT. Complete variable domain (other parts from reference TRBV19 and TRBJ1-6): DGGITQSPKYLFRKEGQNVTLSCEQNLNHDAMYWYRQDPGQGLRLIYYSQIVNDFQKGDIAEGYSVSREKKESFPLTVTSAQKNPTAFYLCASSIGRDRGSPLHFGNGTRLTVT.

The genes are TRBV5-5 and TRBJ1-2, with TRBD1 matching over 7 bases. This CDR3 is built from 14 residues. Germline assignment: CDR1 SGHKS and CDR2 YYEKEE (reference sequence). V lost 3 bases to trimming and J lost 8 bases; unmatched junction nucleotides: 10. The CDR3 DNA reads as TGTGCCAGCAGCTCCACGCCTGGGACAGTCGGCTACACCTTC. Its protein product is CASSSTPGTVGYTF. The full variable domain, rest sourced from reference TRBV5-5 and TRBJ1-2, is DAGVTQSPTHLIKTRGQQVTLRCSPISGHKSVSWYQQVLGQGPQFIFQYYEKEERGRGNFPDRFSARQFPNYSSELNVNALLLGDSALYLCASSSTPGTVGYTFGSGTRLTVV.

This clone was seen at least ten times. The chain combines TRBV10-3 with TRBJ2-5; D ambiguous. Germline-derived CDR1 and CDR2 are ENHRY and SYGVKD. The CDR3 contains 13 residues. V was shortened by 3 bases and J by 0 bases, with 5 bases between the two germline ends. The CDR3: CAISDGYQETQYF. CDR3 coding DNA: TGTGCCATCAGTGACGGCTACCAAGAGACCCAGTACTTC.

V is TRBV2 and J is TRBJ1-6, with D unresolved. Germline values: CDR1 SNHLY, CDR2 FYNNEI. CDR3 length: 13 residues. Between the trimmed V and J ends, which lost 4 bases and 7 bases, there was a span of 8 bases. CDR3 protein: CASSAQRNSPLHF. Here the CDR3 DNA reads TGTGCCAGCAGTGCCCAGAGAAATTCACCCCTCCACTTT.